This T cell receptor (beta chain) comes out of a study of T cell repertoires in cytomegalovirus infection. Study summary: CMV infection and matching HLA type were both indicated by public TCR beta signatures. Study conclusions and caveats: In two of eight donors, the top clonotype was HLA-C-restricted CMV-specific. There were carriers of CMV plus the relevant HLA, and cumulative public TCR beta family frequency identified them.

TCRdb reanalysed the reads using MiXCR and keeps one entry per CDR3 protein. The table shows 210,000 or so distinct CDR3 sequences, with around 6.4% occurring only once. This clonotype was seen ten or more times. Its target is unknown. Germline-derived CDR1 and CDR2 are DFQATT and SNEGSKA (reference sequence). The CDR3 has 13 residues. Trimming shortened V by 8 bases and J by 3 bases, and 17 bases separated the two germline ends. Sequenced material: PBMCs. V and J are TRBV20-1 and TRBJ2-7; TRBD1 is a possible D gene (6 bases). The TCR comes from a human donor in good health (CMV status not recorded). Some clones in this sample may be carry-over from other donors' samples. This CDR3 is CSTKGVTLYEQYF. CDR3 DNA sequence: TGCAGTACCAAGGGGGTAACTCTCTACGAGCAGTACTTC.